This TCR beta chain stems from a study of cytomegalovirus exposure and HLA in healthy donors. A multiplex PCR was run with 60 Vbeta primers and 13 Jbeta primers. Produced via immunoSEQ multiplex PCR; TCRdb's table is partial and in-frame only. The data hold some 170,000 clones, with roughly four fifths observed a single time. The ends were cut back, 3 bases at V and 0 bases at J, with 5 bases in the middle. Germline assignment: CDR1 SGHAT and CDR2 FQNNGV. This CDR3 contains 13 residues. The genes are TRBV11-2 and TRBJ1-1; D not certain. This clonotype originated in a woman between 18 and 30 years old in good health and CMV-seropositive. Source material: PBMCs. The CDR3 protein is CASSFSMNTEAFF. CDR3 DNA: TGTGCCAGCAGCTTTAGTATGAACACTGAAGCTTTCTTT. The variable domain in full, completed from reference TRBV11-2 and TRBJ1-1, reads EAGVAQSPRYKIIEKRQSVAFWCNPISGHATLYWYQQILGQGPKLLIQFQNNGVVDDSQLPKDRFSAERLKGVDSTLKIQPAKLEDSAVYLCASSFSMNTEAFFGQGTRLTVV.